The clone carrying this T cell receptor beta chain has a single count. Seattle's cohort entered during active infection and was followed longitudinally. The sample originates from a study of blood T cell repertoires in COVID-19. Overall study context: Specimens from acute and convalescent COVID-19 originated in the United States, Italy and Spain. PBMCs, B-cell-depleted T cells, or T cells provided the cDNA or gDNA that made up the material.

V lost 3 bases to trimming and J lost 2 bases; unmatched junction nucleotides: 4. This CDR3 region has 15 residues. Germline values: CDR1 SEHNR, CDR2 FQNEAQ (reference sequence). Methods used by the authors: Reference gene primer amplification in the assay estimated nucleated cell counts. Assay used: immunoSEQ multiplex PCR; TCRdb lists only in-frame clones, some missing. The DNA was the basis for D and trimming; V, J and clone size are from that table. The sample carries hundreds of thousands of clones, just under 90% recorded once. Sequencing was performed on peripheral blood. The sequence derives from a woman aged 25 to 39 with COVID-19, enrolled during active disease. The gene calls are TRBV7-9 and TRBJ2-7; TRBD1 matches 10 bases. The CDR3, as DNA: TGTGCCAGCAGCTTGCCCGGGACAGGGGCCTACGAGCAGTACTTC. Translating gives CASSLPGTGAYEQYF.